In its sample, the clone carrying this T cell receptor (beta chain) was seen a few times. Its specificity is unknown. This specimen comes from a study of blood T cells in healthy people across ages. Findings of the study overall: Researchers report that TCR beta diversity correlated strongly with naive T cell percentage.

The CDR3 runs 13 residues. Germline loops: CDR1 DFQATT, CDR2 SNEGSKA (reference sequence). V gave up 5 bases and J gave up 4 bases, with 14 bases separating them. Through a sample-barcoded 5' primer and a J-beta primer mix, a second PCR was run for roughly 6 to 12 cycles. A template-switch adaptor with 12 random nucleotides tagged each cDNA molecule. TCRdb re-analysed the 5' RACE reads in MiXCR, keeping a single row per CDR3 protein. The data show some 900,000 distinct CDR3 sequences, around 49% seen once. This sequence was found in a man aged 25 to 40 in good health. The rearrangement links TRBV20-1 to TRBJ1-2, with D unclear. Sequencing input: blood. CDR3 in DNA: TGCAGTGCTCAAGGACGGCCGACCTATGGCTACACCTTC. The encoded protein is CSAQGRPTYGYTF.